This T cell receptor beta chain was observed in a study of blood T cell repertoires in COVID-19. Method: immunoSEQ multiplex PCR; TCRdb's copy keeps in-frame clones and lacks some. The sample lists almost 250,000 clones, around 86% occurring once. V shed 2 bases, J shed 2 bases, and the junction held 9 bases outside the gene matches. CDR1 and CDR2 from the germline V gene are MDHEN and SYDVKM. The CDR3 sequence is 17 residues long. The sequencing sample was made of peripheral blood. The source of this sequence is a woman older than 75 with COVID-19, enrolled during active disease. This rearrangement joins TRBV28 to TRBJ1-5; TRBD1 matches 7 bases. The CDR3 nucleotides are TGTGCCAGCAGTTTAGACAGGGCGCTATCGGGCAATCAGCCCCAGCATTTT. Encoded protein: CASSLDRALSGNQPQHF. Full variable domain (remainder filled in from reference TRBV28 and TRBJ1-5): DVKVTQSSRYLVKRTGEKVFLECVQDMDHENMFWYRQDPGLGLRLIYFSYDVKMKEKGDIPEGYSVSREKKERFSLILESASTNQTSMYLCASSLDRALSGNQPQHFGDGTRLSIL.